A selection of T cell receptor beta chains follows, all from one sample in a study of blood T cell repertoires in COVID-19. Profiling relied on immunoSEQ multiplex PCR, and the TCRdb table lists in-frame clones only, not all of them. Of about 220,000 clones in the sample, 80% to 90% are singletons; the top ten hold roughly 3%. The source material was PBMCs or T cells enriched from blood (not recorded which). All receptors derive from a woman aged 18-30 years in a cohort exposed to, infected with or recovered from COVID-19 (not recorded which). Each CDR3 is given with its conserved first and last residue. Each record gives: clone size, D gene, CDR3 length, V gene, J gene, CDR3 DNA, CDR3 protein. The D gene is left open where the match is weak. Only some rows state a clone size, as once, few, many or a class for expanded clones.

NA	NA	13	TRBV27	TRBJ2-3	TGTGCCAGCAGTTTACAGGGGTGGGATACGCAGTATTTT	CASSLQGWDTQYF
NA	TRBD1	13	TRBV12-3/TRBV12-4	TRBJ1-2	TGTGCCAGCACAGGGGGCTTGAACTATGGCTACACCTTC	CASTGGLNYGYTF
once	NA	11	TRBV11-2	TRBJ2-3	TGTGCCAGCAGCCCAGGGTATACGCAGTATTTT	CASSPGYTQYF
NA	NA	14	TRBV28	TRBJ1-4	TGTGCCAGCAAACCTCAGGGTAGTGATGAAAAACTGTTTTTT	CASKPQGSDEKLFF
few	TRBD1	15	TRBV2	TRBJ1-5	TGTGCCAGCAGTGAGGGACAGACCGGACTTCAGCCCCAGCATTTT	CASSEGQTGLQPQHF
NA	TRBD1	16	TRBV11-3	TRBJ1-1	TGTGCCAGCAGCTCTCCGGGACAGGGGGCGCAGAGTGAAGCTTTCTTT	CASSSPGQGAQSEAFF
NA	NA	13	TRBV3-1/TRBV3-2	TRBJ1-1	TGTGCCAGCAGCCAAGTCCGAGGGTTTGGTGCTTTCTTT	CASSQVRGFGAFF
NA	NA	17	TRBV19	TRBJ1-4	TGTGCCAGTAGTATGGGCCTCGGGGTCACAACTAATGAAAAACTGTTTTTT	CASSMGLGVTTNEKLFF
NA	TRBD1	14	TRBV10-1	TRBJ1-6	TGCGCCAGCAGAGTTACAGGGGCGGAATCACCCCTCCACTTT	CASRVTGAESPLHF
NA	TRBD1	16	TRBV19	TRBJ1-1	TGTGCCAGTAGTACCGGACAGGGGGCTGGTAACACTGAAGCTTTCTTT	CASSTGQGAGNTEAFF
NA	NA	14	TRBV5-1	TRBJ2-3	TGCGCCAGCAAGGAGGCTGGCTTTACAGATACGCAGTATTTT	CASKEAGFTDTQYF
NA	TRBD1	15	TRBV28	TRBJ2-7	TGTGCCAGCAGTTCAGCGGGACAGGGGGCCGACGAGCAGTACTTC	CASSSAGQGADEQYF
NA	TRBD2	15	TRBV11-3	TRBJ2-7	TGTGCCAGCAGCTTGGGACTAGCGGGAGTAAACGAGCAGTACTTC	CASSLGLAGVNEQYF
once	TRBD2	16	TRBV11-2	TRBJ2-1	TGTGCCAGCAGCCCTTGGCGGGGGGGCCCCTACAATGAGCAGTTCTTC	CASSPWRGGPYNEQFF
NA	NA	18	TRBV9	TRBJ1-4	TGTGCCAGCAGCGTAGGACCCGCGGACGGGGCAACTAATGAAAAACTGTTTTTT	CASSVGPADGATNEKLFF
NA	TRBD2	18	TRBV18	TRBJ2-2	TGTGCCAGCTCACCACAGGCACCTAGCGGAACGAACACCGGGGAGCTGTTTTTT	CASSPQAPSGTNTGELFF
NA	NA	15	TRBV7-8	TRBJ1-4	TGTGCCAGCAGCTTAGTGACACAGGGAGATGAAAAACTGTTTTTT	CASSLVTQGDEKLFF
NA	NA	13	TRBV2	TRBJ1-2	TGTGCCAGCAGTGGAGGCACCATTGGAGGCTACACCTTC	CASSGGTIGGYTF
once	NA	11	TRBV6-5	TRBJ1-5	TGTGCCAGCGGGAGGTTTCAGCCCCAGCATTTT	CASGRFQPQHF
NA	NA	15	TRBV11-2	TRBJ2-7	TGTGCCAGCAGCTCTCCCCGGGGTCCCCCCTACGAGCAGTACTTC	CASSSPRGPPYEQYF
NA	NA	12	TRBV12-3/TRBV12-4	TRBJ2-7	TGTGCCAGCAGCCGGGGGTCCTACGAGCAGTACTTC	CASSRGSYEQYF
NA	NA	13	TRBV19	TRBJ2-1	TGTGCCAGTAGAGGGAGGTCGTACAATGAGCAGTTCTTC	CASRGRSYNEQFF
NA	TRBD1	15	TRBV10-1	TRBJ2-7	TGCGCCAGCAGTGAGTCGAGGGACAGGGCCTACGAGCAGTACTTC	CASSESRDRAYEQYF
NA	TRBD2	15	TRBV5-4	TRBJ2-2	TGTGCCAGCGAGCTAGCGGGCAAGAACACCGGGGAGCTGTTTTTT	CASELAGKNTGELFF